This T cell receptor beta chain was retrieved from a study of T cells expressing NK-cell markers (dated by TCRdb to 2019 to 2021). For the study in its entirety: In sorted CD3+CD56+NKG2C+, CD3+CD56+NKG2C- and CD3+CD56-NKG2C+ T-cell subsets from eight donors, TCR beta-chain repertoires were profiled. Among the eight sequenced donors, seven were HCMV-seropositive and one was HCMV-seronegative. The eight sequenced donors were randomly selected healthy volunteers, three men and five women. Libraries were sequenced as 2 x 150 bp reads on Illumina HiSeq 2000/2500, MiSeq or NextSeq.

With respect to this clonotype: Its antigen remains undetermined.

A commercial ELISA kit detecting HCMV-specific IgG in serum was used to determine HCMV serostatus. Peripheral blood mononuclear cells were isolated from blood by Ficoll density gradient centrifugation. Beyond this particular receptor, the publication reports: It remained unclear whether the expanded NKG2C-expressing T cell clones were specific for HCMV antigens. In over five donors, the dominant CD3+CD56+NKG2C+ clonotypes were among the top 10 CD8+ clonotypes and accounted for 1.0-7.0% of CD8+ T cells. Those dominant clonotypes were again the most abundant among CD3+CD56-NKG2C+ cells in several donors, at about 25-65%.

Instrument on record: Illumina HiSeq 2000. TCR beta cDNA libraries were made by 5'RACE template switching that added a universal primer site and unique molecular identifiers. cDNA synthesis was primed from the TCR beta constant segment, followed by two successive PCR amplification steps. The original pipeline was this. MIGEC was used to demultiplex reads and group reads by UMI, and MiTCR was used to assemble and quantify clonotypes. To exclude erroneous sequences, any TCR cDNA sequence not supported by at least two reads was discarded. The tcR package was used for downstream repertoire analysis, with clonotypes matched between fractions based on CDR3 nucleotide sequence plus V segment. Antigen specificity was annotated against VDJdb with VDJmatch, allowing one amino acid substitution in CDR3. Based on TCRdb reprocessing of the reads, there is one entry per CDR3 protein sequence, and DNA is missing. V and J calls and clone size were set by TCRdb, not the authors. This specimen's table enumerates some 410,000 distinct CDR3 sequences. Jointly, the top ten make up approximately 7% of the sample.

The CDR3 goes from the cysteine to the phenylalanine over 15 residues. This entry has no DNA. The germline V gene encodes CDR1 MNHNS and CDR2 SASEGT. The chain is assembled from TRBV6-1 and TRBJ2-7; TCRdb selects TRBD2, and the lack of DNA leaves this call unchecked. Specimen: blood T cells: a sorted CD56 or NKG2C T cell subset, CD4+ or CD8+ T cells, or bulk PBMC T cells (not recorded which). The sequence was collected from a woman aged 18 to 75 in good health. The CDR3 region has the sequence CASTQPGLPHYEQYF.